This record covers a single TCR beta chain. Its specificity is unknown. The junction does not match germline at one end; this may be a read error. This record comes from a study of T-cell reconstitution after alpha-beta-depleted transplantation in children. Study-wide results and limits: Reportedly, alpha-beta T cells present about two months post-transplant originated from several hundred expanded clones of graft origin. The authors attributed T-cell counts and diversity one year after transplant mostly to newly produced T cells. Where some patients showed high TCRbeta diversity at day 60, it came from recipient T cells and thymic progenitors that had survived.

TCRbeta library preparation incorporated unique molecular identifiers. TCRdb redid the calling of the PCR reads with MiXCR, one entry per CDR3 protein. Of roughly 120,000 distinct CDR3 sequences listed, more than 20% are singletons. This CDR3 contains 14 residues. Per the germline V gene, CDR1 is SGHDT and CDR2 is YYEEEE. The chain has TRBV5-6 and TRBJ2-1, with D uncertain. This clonotype was sampled from a male patient aged 2 to 9 who had a stem cell transplant for chronic granulomatous disease, so the T cells may come from the graft donor. This material consisted of PBMCs, mostly from graft donor cells, taken 180 days after TCRalphabeta/CD19-depleted stem cell transplant. The DNA of the CDR3 is TGTGCCAGCAGCTTGCCAAAAACCTACAATGAGCAGATCTTC. Its protein is CASSLPKTYNEQIF. The full variable domain, rest sourced from reference TRBV5-6 and TRBJ2-1, is DAGVTQSPTHLIKTRGQQVTLRCSPKSGHDTVSWYQQALGQGPQFIFQYYEEEERQRGNFPDRFSGHQFPNYSSELNVNALLLGDSALYLCASSLPKTYNEQIFGPGTRLTVL.